The next 25 T cell receptor beta chains were all read from a single sample in a study of identical twins. TCRdb called the 5' RACE reads again in MiXCR, with one record for every CDR3 protein. The data contain 600,000 to 700,000 distinct CDR3 sequences, roughly 20% of them singletons. This sample was shared with a second study, whose subject was T cells expressing NK-cell markers.

Sequencing was performed on PBMCs. The receptors shown here come from a woman aged 18-30 years in good health.

This clonotype was seen a handful of times. This chain links TRBV20-1 with TRBJ2-2; D is perhaps TRBD1 (5 bases). The CDR3 contains 14 residues. V dropped 0 bases and J dropped 6 bases, with 11 bases sitting between them. Germline loops: CDR1 DFQATT, CDR2 SNEGSKA (reference sequence). Written as DNA, the CDR3 is TGCAGTGCTAGAGACAGGGTCGTGCCCGGGGAGCTGTTTTTT. Translating gives CSARDRVVPGELFF.

V and J are TRBV6-2 or TRBV6-3 and TRBJ2-2; D gene unclear. V was pared by 4 bases and J by 4 bases, with 16 bases between. Germline CDR1 and CDR2: MNHEY and SVGEGT. This CDR3 contains 16 residues. The CDR3 region is CASSSVRQIFTGELFF. DNA of the CDR3: TGTGCCAGCAGTTCCGTCAGGCAGATTTTCACCGGGGAGCTGTTTTTT.

This clonotype was counted at least ten times. The chain recombines TRBV5-1 with TRBJ2-1, with 13 bases aligning to TRBD2. Germline CDR1 reads SGHRS; CDR2 reads YFSETQ. Germline trimming cut 0 bases from V and 3 bases from J; bases unmatched to any gene: 0. CDR3 length equals 16 residues. CDR3 amino acids: CASSLGTSGGYNEQFF. CDR3 sequence (DNA): TGCGCCAGCAGCTTGGGGACTAGCGGGGGCTACAATGAGCAGTTCTTC. Full variable domain (missing parts from reference TRBV5-1 and TRBJ2-1): KAGVTQTPRYLIKTRGQQVTLSCSPISGHRSVSWYQQTPGQGLQFLFEYFSETQRNKGNFPGRFSGRQFSNSRSEMNVSTLELGDSALYLCASSLGTSGGYNEQFFGPGTRLTVL.

This sequence joins TRBV2 and TRBJ2-1; D is unresolved. The CDR3 has 15 residues. V was cut by 5 bases and J by 2 bases, with 13 bases left in between. Per the germline V gene, CDR1 is SNHLY and CDR2 is FYNNEI. This chain's CDR3 is CASSPAPRPYNEQFF. The CDR3 nucleotides read TGTGCCAGCAGTCCCGCCCCACGCCCCTACAATGAGCAGTTCTTC.

This chain links TRBV7-9 with TRBJ2-5, with TRBD1 identical over 7 bases. CDR3 length equals 16 residues. Germline lookup yields CDR1 SEHNR and CDR2 FQNEAQ (reference sequence). The V segment lost 1 base and the J segment 2 bases; nucleotides outside the gene matches: 7. CDR3 residues: CASSLGTGPSQETQYF. The CDR3 DNA is TGTGCCAGCAGCTTAGGGACAGGTCCGTCACAAGAGACCCAGTACTTC.

This clonotype was detected a few times. The V call is TRBV7-9, the J call TRBJ2-1, with D possibly matching TRBD1 (6 bases). CDR3 length: 15 residues. The V gene's germline CDR1 is SEHNR and CDR2 FQNEAQ (reference sequence). With 4 bases removed from V and 6 bases from J, the gap between germline ends came to 16 bases. In DNA, the CDR3 is TGTGCCAGCAGCTCCACTTCCCGGGACACCAATGAGCAGTTCTTC. The encoded protein is CASSSTSRDTNEQFF.

This clonotype showed up just a few times. The CDR3 DNA is TGCAGCGTTGACATGGAGACAGATACGCAGTATTTT. Its protein product is CSVDMETDTQYF. The chain employs TRBV29-1 and TRBJ2-3, with D hard to call. CDR3 length: 12 amino acids. The ends were cut back, 3 bases at V and 3 bases at J, with 7 bases in the middle. CDR1 and CDR2 from the germline V gene are SQVTM and ANQGSEA.

The chain recombines TRBV9 with TRBJ2-1; 7 bases line up with TRBD2. The V segment lost 3 bases and the J segment 6 bases; nucleotides outside the gene matches: 6. Germline lookup yields CDR1 SGDLS and CDR2 YYNGEE. CDR3 length: 14 amino acids. This chain's CDR3 is CASSAAGRLNEQFF. CDR3 sequence (DNA): TGTGCCAGCAGCGCAGCGGGAAGACTCAATGAGCAGTTCTTC. Full variable domain (remainder filled in from reference TRBV9 and TRBJ2-1): DSGVTQTPKHLITATGQRVTLRCSPRSGDLSVYWYQQSLDQGLQFLIQYYNGEERAKGNILERFSAQQFPDLHSELNLSSLELGDSALYFCASSAAGRLNEQFFGPGTRLTVL.

V usage is TRBV6-5 and J usage is TRBJ2-2; D perhaps matches TRBD2 (5 bases). This CDR3 comprises 15 residues. CDR1 is MNHEY, CDR2 SVGAGI, per germline. Trimming removed 0 bases from V and 7 bases from J, with 12 bases in between. Here the CDR3 reads CASSYSPAVDGELFF. CDR3 DNA: TGTGCCAGCAGTTACTCGCCAGCGGTCGACGGGGAGCTGTTTTTT.

V usage is TRBV24-1 and J usage is TRBJ2-5; 9 bases align to TRBD1. CDR1 and CDR2 (germline): KGHDR, SFDVKD. The length of the CDR3 is 15 residues. V lost 4 bases to trimming and J lost 4 bases; unmatched junction nucleotides: 6. In nucleotides, the CDR3 is TGTGCCACCAGTGACCCTGGACAGGGGAGAGAGACCCAGTACTTC. It yields the protein CATSDPGQGRETQYF.

This clonotype was found a few times. The chain uses TRBV6-1 and TRBJ2-7; no reliable D call. V shed 5 bases and J shed 0 bases, with 14 bases lying between them. There are 15 residues in the CDR3. The germline CDR1 and CDR2 sequences are MNHNS and SASEGT. As DNA, the CDR3 is TGTGCCAGCAGTCTAGGATTCTACAGCTCCTACGAGCAGTACTTC. Protein: CASSLGFYSSYEQYF.

The rearrangement links TRBV10-3 to TRBJ2-5, with 8 bases aligning to TRBD2. The germline gives CDR1 ENHRY, CDR2 SYGVKD. The CDR3 has 14 amino acids. The J segment lost 5 bases and the V segment lost 10 bases, leaving 12 bases of the junction unmatched. CDR3 residues: CANAPGLGVETQYF. CDR3 nucleotide sequence: TGTGCCAACGCACCGGGACTAGGGGTGGAGACCCAGTACTTC.

V is TRBV23-1 and J is TRBJ1-5; no reliable D call. TRBV23-1 is flagged as an ORF with uncertain function. The CDR3 consists of 13 residues. With 4 bases removed from V and 6 bases from J, the gap between germline ends came to 10 bases. In DNA form, the CDR3 reads TGCGCCAGCAGTCCGGAAGGGAGTCAGCCCCAGCATTTT. Translating it yields CASSPEGSQPQHF.

In this sample, this clonotype turned up a few times. The chain combines TRBV7-2 with TRBJ2-5, with D possibly being TRBD1 or TRBD2 (6 bases each). This CDR3 is built from 13 residues. Trimming pared 5 bases from V and 5 bases from J, leaving 12 bases between. Germline CDR1 reads SGHTA; CDR2 reads FQGNSA. CDR3 amino acids: CASSQIGGETQYF. The DNA for the CDR3 is TGTGCCAGCAGCCAAATCGGGGGCGAGACCCAGTACTTC. The full variable domain, rest sourced from reference TRBV7-2 and TRBJ2-5, is GAGVSQSPSNKVTEKGKDVELRCDPISGHTALYWYRQSLGQGLEFLIYFQGNSAPDKSGLPSDRFSAERTGGSVSTLTIQRTQQEDSAVYLCASSQIGGETQYFGPGTRLLVL.

The chain is built from TRBV30 and TRBJ2-7; D might be TRBD1 (6 bases). V lost 3 bases, J lost 2 bases, and 8 bases lay in between. The germline V gene encodes CDR1 GTSNPN and CDR2 SVGIG (reference sequence). The CDR3 totals 12 residues. The CDR3 nucleotides are TGTGCCTGGAGGGACAGTACCTACGAGCAGTACTTC. Protein sequence: CAWRDSTYEQYF.

This chain links TRBV27 with TRBJ2-7; D is uncertain. The CDR3 spans 15 residues. Germline loops: CDR1 MNHEY, CDR2 SMNVEV (reference sequence). V was trimmed by 3 bases and J by 6 bases, leaving 18 bases between them. The CDR3 loop is CASSLTSPLFGEQYF. In DNA, the CDR3 is TGTGCCAGCAGTTTGACATCCCCTCTTTTCGGCGAGCAGTACTTC.

V gene TRBV5-1 combines with J gene TRBJ2-1, with 9 bases lining up with TRBD2. Germline loops: CDR1 SGHRS, CDR2 YFSETQ. V dropped 5 bases and J dropped 9; count of bases not matched to a gene: 9. The CDR3 runs to 14 residues. The DNA for the CDR3 is TGCGCCAGCAGGATAGCGGGGGCGGTTGGTGAGCAGTTCTTC. It is translated as CASRIAGAVGEQFF.

This clonotype was counted between two and nine times. The chain recombines TRBV29-1 with TRBJ1-2; D is ambiguous. The CDR3 length is 13 residues. V gave up 1 base and J gave up 8 bases, with 14 bases separating them. Per germline, CDR1 SQVTM and CDR2 ANQGSEA. CDR3 DNA sequence: TGCAGCGTTGAAGCCAACCGACCCGACGGCTACACCTTC. Protein product: CSVEANRPDGYTF.

This clonotype was observed a few times. This sequence joins TRBV12-3 or TRBV12-4 and TRBJ2-7; no definite D call. V lost 3 bases to trimming and J lost 6 bases, with 12 bases between them. CDR3 length equals 13 residues. The CDR3 loop is CASSLGQTSEQYF. CDR3 in DNA: TGTGCCAGCAGTTTGGGTCAAACCAGCGAGCAGTACTTC.

This clonotype occurred a few times. This sequence joins TRBV10-3 and TRBJ2-7, with D possibly matching TRBD1 (5 bases). The CDR3 is made up of 13 amino acids. Trimming took 10 bases from V and 3 from J, leaving 16 bases between them. CDR1 is ENHRY, CDR2 SYGVKD, per germline. DNA for the CDR3: TGTGCCACCCGACCGGCAGGGAACTACGAGCAGTACTTC. The encoded protein is CATRPAGNYEQYF.

This clonotype came up a few times. The chain uses TRBV7-2 and TRBJ1-5; D may be TRBD1 (5 bases). Germline V lookup: CDR1 SGHTA, CDR2 FQGNSA. V lost 3 bases and J lost 7, with 10 bases in between. The CDR3 sequence is 13 residues long. The CDR3 bases are TGTGCCAGCAGCTTTTCCAGGGACCAGCCCCAGCATTTT. Translation: CASSFSRDQPQHF.

This clonotype showed up just a few times. The chain carries TRBV7-2 and TRBJ2-7; TRBD2 is a possible D gene (6 bases). The CDR3 length is 15 residues. Germline V CDR1 and CDR2: SGHTA, FQGNSA. V was pared by 3 bases and J by 0 bases, with 12 bases between. CDR3 sequence reads: CASSFTRETSYEQYF. Here the CDR3 DNA reads TGTGCCAGCAGCTTTACCCGGGAGACCTCCTACGAGCAGTACTTC. Drawing the rest from reference TRBV7-2 and TRBJ2-7, the complete variable domain is GAGVSQSPSNKVTEKGKDVELRCDPISGHTALYWYRQSLGQGLEFLIYFQGNSAPDKSGLPSDRFSAERTGGSVSTLTIQRTQQEDSAVYLCASSFTRETSYEQYFGPGTRLTVT.

This clonotype has just a few counts. The chain carries TRBV4-2 and TRBJ2-3; D remains unclear. The CDR3 spans 15 residues. Per germline, CDR1 LGHNA and CDR2 YNFKEQ. Trimming left V 1 base short and J 1 base short, with 9 bases between. In DNA form, the CDR3 reads TGTGCCAGCAGCCAAGGACCATCCCGCACAGATACGCAGTATTTT. Translated, it gives CASSQGPSRTDTQYF.

The V gene is TRBV2, the J gene TRBJ2-5; D not certain. V lost 9 bases to trimming and J lost 3 bases, with 8 bases between them. Germline V gives CDR1 SNHLY, CDR2 FYNNEI. The CDR3 has 11 amino acids. CDR3 nucleotides: TGTGCCAGTCAATTGGAAGAGACCCAGTACTTC. Amino acid sequence: CASQLEETQYF.

This rearrangement joins TRBV7-9 to TRBJ2-5; TRBD2 might be the D (6 bases). V lost 1 base to trimming and J lost 0 bases, with 6 bases between them. Germline lookup yields CDR1 SEHNR and CDR2 FQNEAQ (reference sequence). The CDR3 runs to 14 residues. The CDR3 here is CASSLGGDQETQYF. The CDR3 nucleotides are TGTGCCAGCAGCTTAGGCGGGGACCAAGAGACCCAGTACTTC.